A single sample is the source of the 25 T cell receptor beta chains below, sequenced in a study of T cells in localized non-small cell lung cancer (dated by TCRdb to 2018 to 2021). Preparation of the library involved the immunoSEQ multiplex PCR assay. Imported from immuneACCESS, the table was reduced by TCRdb to in-frame sequences with V and J called. These copies leave out some clones; in studies compared against another copy, an unresolved V gene accounts for under half, and the cause of the remainder is not known. The sample contains approximately 61,000 clones, around 86% of them found a single time. The ten most abundant clones make up 4.5% to 5.5% of the sample. The sample consisted of peripheral blood, taken before any cancer treatment. The receptors were gathered from a woman aged 35 to 75 with stage I lung adenocarcinoma.

J is TRBJ2-5 and V is TRBV27, with 11 bases identical to TRBD2. Germline V gives CDR1 MNHEY, CDR2 SMNVEV (reference sequence). With 5 bases clipped from V and 0 bases from J, the junction kept 2 bases outside the gene matches. This CDR3 contains 15 residues. CDR3 protein: CASSLAGGYQETQYF. The CDR3, as DNA: TGTGCCAGCAGTCTAGCGGGGGGCTACCAAGAGACCCAGTACTTC.

The chain joins TRBV19 to TRBJ2-1, with D possibly matching TRBD1 (5 bases). The V gene lost 5 bases and the J gene lost 5 bases, with 16 bases spanning the gap. Germline V lookup: CDR1 LNHDA, CDR2 SQIVND (reference sequence). This CDR3 has 15 residues. The CDR3 bases are TGTGCCAGTAGTCTCGACAGCCGGAGAGACAATGAGCAGTTCTTC. Translation: CASSLDSRRDNEQFF. Together with reference TRBV19 and TRBJ2-1, the CDR3 gives the full variable domain: DGGITQSPKYLFRKEGQNVTLSCEQNLNHDAMYWYRQDPGQGLRLIYYSQIVNDFQKGDIAEGYSVSREKKESFPLTVTSAQKNPTAFYLCASSLDSRRDNEQFFGPGTRLTVL.

The gene calls are TRBV7-2 and TRBJ1-1, with 8 bases that match TRBD1. The trim removed 4 bases at V and 4 bases at J, leaving 5 bases unmatched. The germline V gene encodes CDR1 SGHTA and CDR2 FQGNSA. CDR3 length: 14 amino acids. The CDR3, as DNA: TGTGCCAGCAGCTGGACAGGGATGGGCACTGAAGCTTTCTTT. It translates to CASSWTGMGTEAFF.

With regard to this clone: Other DNA sequences from this sample encode an identical CDR3 as well. The genes are TRBV7-2 and TRBJ1-1; no clear D gene. The V end lost 1 base, the J end lost 2 bases, and 5 bases lay between the germline ends. This CDR3 comprises 13 residues. CDR1 and CDR2 (germline): SGHTA, FQGNSA. The DNA of the CDR3 is TGTGCCAGCAGCTTAGTTGGCAACACTGAAGCTTTCTTT. This encodes CASSLVGNTEAFF.

This rearrangement joins TRBV10-3 to TRBJ2-1, with D unresolved. The CDR3 runs to 12 residues. V lost 6 bases and J 9 bases, leaving 12 bases between the germline ends. The V gene's germline CDR1 is ENHRY and CDR2 SYGVKD. The CDR3 sequence is CAIRSLGFEQFF. CDR3 in DNA: TGTGCCATCAGGTCCTTGGGATTTGAGCAGTTCTTC.

This clone turned up a few times. The J gene is TRBJ1-2, the V gene TRBV28, with 9 bases that match TRBD1. Germline values: CDR1 MDHEN, CDR2 SYDVKM. The CDR3 is 14 residues long. J gave up 5 bases and V 5 bases, and 6 bases lay outside the gene matches. CDR3 in DNA: TGTGCCAGCAGTAAGTTACAGGGGGCGTATGGCTACACCTTC. Its translation: CASSKLQGAYGYTF.

V gene TRBV27 combines with J gene TRBJ2-5, with a possible D match to TRBD2 (5 bases). V lost 3 bases and J lost 7, with 15 bases in between. This CDR3 comprises 14 residues. The germline V gene encodes CDR1 MNHEY and CDR2 SMNVEV (reference sequence). CDR3 protein: CASSFFPAGGTQYF. Written as DNA, the CDR3 is TGTGCCAGCAGTTTCTTCCCTGCCGGAGGGACCCAGTACTTC.

The CDR3 region is CAWSEETQYF. The CDR3 nucleotides are TGTGCCTGGAGCGAGGAGACCCAGTACTTC. The J gene is TRBJ2-5, the V gene TRBV30; unclear D gene. Trimming removed 3 bases at V and 5 bases at J, with 4 bases between. Germline lookup yields CDR1 GTSNPN and CDR2 SVGIG (reference sequence). CDR3 size: 10 residues.

This clone was recorded only once. CDR3: CAWSVPQVYYEQYF. The CDR3 nucleotides are TGTGCCTGGAGTGTACCCCAGGTCTACTACGAGCAGTACTTC. The chain uses TRBV30 and TRBJ2-7; unclear D gene. Trimming stripped 0 bases from V and 3 bases from J, with 12 bases between. This CDR3 spans 14 amino acids. Germline V CDR1 and CDR2: GTSNPN, SVGIG (reference sequence).

The chain recombines TRBV30 with TRBJ1-6, with unresolved D. The CDR3 has 15 amino acids. V lost 0 bases to trimming and J lost 8 bases, with 14 bases between them. CDR1 is GTSNPN, CDR2 SVGIG, per germline (reference sequence). CDR3 in amino acids: CAWSVRRGWDSPLHF. The CDR3 coding sequence is TGTGCCTGGAGTGTACGCCGGGGTTGGGATTCACCCCTCCACTTT.

Comment on this clone: Other DNA sequences in this specimen translate into the identical CDR3. The chain joins TRBV19 to TRBJ2-3, with TRBD2 matching 9 bases. V gave up 1 base and J gave up 1 base; unmatched junction bases: 0. Germline CDR1 and CDR2: LNHDA and SQIVND (reference sequence). The CDR3 loop spans 15 amino acids. The CDR3 here is CASSIGGGGTDTQYF. The CDR3 nucleotides read TGTGCCAGTAGTATAGGCGGGGGGGGCACAGATACGCAGTATTTT. Drawing the rest from reference TRBV19 and TRBJ2-3, the complete variable domain is DGGITQSPKYLFRKEGQNVTLSCEQNLNHDAMYWYRQDPGQGLRLIYYSQIVNDFQKGDIAEGYSVSREKKESFPLTVTSAQKNPTAFYLCASSIGGGGTDTQYFGPGTRLTVL.

This clone appeared a single time. V gene TRBV6-6 combines with J gene TRBJ1-5, with 9 bases fitting TRBD1. Trimming cost V 0 bases and J 6 bases; bases outside gene matches: 0. This CDR3 has 14 residues. Germline CDR1 and CDR2: MNHNY and SVGAGI (reference sequence). The CDR3 region is CASSYSTGGQPQHF. CDR3 in DNA: TGTGCCAGCAGTTACTCGACAGGGGGTCAGCCCCAGCATTTT.

This chain links TRBV19 with TRBJ1-1; D possibly corresponds to TRBD1 (6 bases). Trimming removed 5 bases from V and 8 bases from J, with 15 bases in between. The CDR3 covers 13 residues. Per germline, CDR1 LNHDA and CDR2 SQIVND (reference sequence). The chain's CDR3 is CASSRQVLGEAFF. The CDR3, as DNA: TGTGCCAGTAGTCGACAGGTTTTGGGGGAAGCTTTCTTT.

The chain links TRBV19 to TRBJ2-5; D possibly corresponds to TRBD1 (6 bases). This CDR3 comprises 14 residues. Germline CDR1 reads LNHDA; CDR2 reads SQIVND (reference sequence). V lost 5 bases to trimming and J lost 2 bases, with 12 bases between them. The CDR3 nucleotides read TGTGCCAGTAGTCCCCGGACAGTTCAAGAGACCCAGTACTTC. It specifies CASSPRTVQETQYF.

Comments on this clone: Other DNA sequences in the same sample also yield this CDR3. This rearrangement joins TRBV6-5 to TRBJ1-3; D is undetermined. From germline, CDR1 is MNHEY and CDR2 SVGAGI. The CDR3 covers 16 residues. Trimming removed 0 bases from V and 0 bases from J, with 9 bases in between. CDR3 DNA sequence: TGTGCCAGCAGTTACTCTAGGGCGAGCTCTGGAAACACCATATATTTT. It codes for CASSYSRASSGNTIYF.

The chain links TRBV7-9 to TRBJ1-5; TRBD1 might be the D (6 bases). CDR1 and CDR2 from the germline V gene are SEHNR and FQNEAQ (reference sequence). This CDR3 has 15 amino acids. The ends were cut back, 4 bases at V and 2 bases at J, with 12 bases in the middle. The CDR3 DNA sequence: TGTGCCAGCAGCTCAGGGGTTTTGGGCAATCAGCCCCAGCATTTT. This translates into CASSSGVLGNQPQHF.

This rearrangement joins TRBV2 to TRBJ2-1, with D possibly TRBD1 on 6 matching bases. Trimming shortened V by 6 bases and J by 8 bases, and 20 bases separated the two germline ends. CDR1 SNHLY and CDR2 FYNNEI come from the germline V gene. The CDR3 has 15 residues. CDR3 in amino acids: CASSPDRRMVDEQFF. The CDR3 bases are TGTGCCAGCAGCCCGGACAGAAGAATGGTAGATGAGCAGTTCTTC.

V and J are TRBV19 and TRBJ2-5; 10 nucleotides align to TRBD1. J gave up 2 bases and V 5 bases, and 5 bases lay outside the gene matches. Germline V gene lookup returns CDR1 LNHDA and CDR2 SQIVND (reference sequence). The CDR3 runs to 15 residues. CDR3 in amino acids: CASSPRTGGQETQYF. The CDR3 DNA sequence: TGTGCCAGTAGTCCGCGGACAGGGGGACAAGAGACCCAGTACTTC.

The V gene is TRBV5-8, the J gene TRBJ2-1; D is ambiguous. Germline loops: CDR1 SGHTS, CDR2 YDEGEE. This CDR3 region has 17 residues. Trimming removed 4 bases from V and 0 bases from J, with 17 bases in between. The CDR3 here is CASSRKVGLSSYNEQFF. In nucleotides, the CDR3 is TGTGCCAGCAGCCGGAAGGTAGGCCTGAGCTCCTACAATGAGCAGTTCTTC.

DNA of the CDR3: TGTGCCAGCAGCTTCGCCGTGAGGACAGGGGGCGCTGGAACTGAAGCTTTCTTT. Protein product: CASSFAVRTGGAGTEAFF. J is TRBJ1-1 and V is TRBV5-5, with TRBD1 identical over 11 bases. This CDR3 comprises 18 residues. Trimming took 2 bases from V and 5 from J; bases not matched to a gene: 14. Germline-derived CDR1 and CDR2 are SGHKS and YYEKEE (reference sequence).

The chain is built from TRBV7-9 and TRBJ1-2, with D perhaps matching TRBD1 (5 bases). The CDR3 runs to 13 residues. Germline V CDR1 and CDR2: SEHNR, FQNEAQ (reference sequence). V lost 5 bases and J 1 base, leaving 8 bases between the germline ends. CDR3 in DNA: TGTGCCAGCAGCGCGGGACTTAACTATGGCTACACCTTC. Protein sequence: CASSAGLNYGYTF.

This clone appeared many times. The chain couples TRBV7-9 to TRBJ1-2; 8 nucleotides line up with TRBD1. CDR3 length equals 14 residues. Losses at the gene ends were 3 bases for V and 4 bases for J; bases not matched to a gene: 4. Per the germline V gene, CDR1 is SEHNR and CDR2 is FQNEAQ (reference sequence). The CDR3, as DNA: TGTGCCAGCAGCTTGTCGACAGGGGTCTATGGCTACACCTTC. Its protein is CASSLSTGVYGYTF.

The J gene is TRBJ2-5, the V gene TRBV5-4; 7 bases map to TRBD1. V shed 1 base, J shed 3 bases, and the junction held 12 bases outside the gene matches. CDR1 and CDR2 from the germline V gene are SGHNT and YYREEE (reference sequence). This CDR3 is built from 17 residues. CDR3 nucleotide sequence: TGTGCCAGCAGCTTGCCTCCCTGTACAGGGGATGAAGAGACCCAGTACTTC. Translated: CASSLPPCTGDEETQYF. The whole variable domain, remainder taken from reference TRBV5-4 and TRBJ2-5, is ETGVTQSPTHLIKTRGQQVTLRCSSQSGHNTVSWYQQALGQGPQFIFQYYREEENGRGNFPPRFSGLQFPNYSSELNVNALELDDSALYLCASSLPPCTGDEETQYFGPGTRLLVL.

The CDR3 reads CASSPDRAQPQHF. In nucleotides, the CDR3 is TGTGCCAGCAGTCCCGACAGAGCCCAGCCCCAGCATTTT. The rearrangement uses TRBV6-6 and TRBJ1-5; possible D gene TRBD1, 5 bases. The germline V and J ends were trimmed by 5 bases and 7 bases, with 12 bases remaining between them. Germline values: CDR1 MNHNY, CDR2 SVGAGI (reference sequence). This CDR3 is 13 amino acids long.

The chain has TRBV6-1 and TRBJ2-7, with 8 bases lining up with TRBD1. The CDR3 runs to 11 residues. Looked up from germline, CDR1 is MNHNS and CDR2 is SASEGT. J was trimmed by 3 bases and V by 8 bases; bases with no gene match: 0. CDR3 bases: TGTGCCAGCGGACAGGGCTACGAGCAGTACTTC. It is translated as CASGQGYEQYF.